The present TCR delta chain was sequenced within a study of gamma-delta T cells after stem cell transplantation. V trimming: 3 bases; J trimming: 0 bases; junction bases outside the gene matches: 21. The CDR3 is made up of 24 amino acids. Germline CDR1 is TSWWSYY and CDR2 is QGS. TCRdb reanalysed the RT-PCR reads with CATT. The top ten hold just under 30% of the sample, which has over 1,000 delta-chain clones, about a sixth seen once. This sequence was found in a human donor. It is not recorded whose cells these are; they may come from a transplant donor. Sequenced input: gamma-delta T cells. The chain has TRDV1 and TRDJ3; TRDD2 agrees at 9 bases. The CDR3 spells CALGERPSYVSTALSSWDTRQMFF. In nucleotides, the CDR3 is TGTGCTCTTGGGGAGCGGCCTTCCTACGTCTCCACCGCCCTTAGCTCCTGGGACACCCGACAGATGTTTTTC.